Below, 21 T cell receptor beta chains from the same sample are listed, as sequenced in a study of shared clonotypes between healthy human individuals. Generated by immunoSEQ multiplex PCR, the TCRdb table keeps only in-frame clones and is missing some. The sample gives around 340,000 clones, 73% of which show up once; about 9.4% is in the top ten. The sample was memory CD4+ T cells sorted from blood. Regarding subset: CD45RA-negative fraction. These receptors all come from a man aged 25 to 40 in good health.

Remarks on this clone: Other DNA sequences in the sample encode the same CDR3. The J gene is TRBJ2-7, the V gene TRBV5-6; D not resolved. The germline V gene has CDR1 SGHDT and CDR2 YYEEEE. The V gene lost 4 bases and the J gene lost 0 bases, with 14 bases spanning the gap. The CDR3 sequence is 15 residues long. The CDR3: CASSLVQPYSYEQYF. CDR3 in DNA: TGTGCCAGCAGCCTGGTCCAGCCATACTCCTACGAGCAGTACTTC.

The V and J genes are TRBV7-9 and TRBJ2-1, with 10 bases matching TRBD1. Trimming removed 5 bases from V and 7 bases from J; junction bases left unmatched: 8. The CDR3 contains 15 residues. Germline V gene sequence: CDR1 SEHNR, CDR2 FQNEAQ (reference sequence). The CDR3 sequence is CASSRGQGWDNEQFF. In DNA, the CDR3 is TGTGCCAGCAGCCGGGGACAGGGGTGGGATAATGAGCAGTTCTTC.

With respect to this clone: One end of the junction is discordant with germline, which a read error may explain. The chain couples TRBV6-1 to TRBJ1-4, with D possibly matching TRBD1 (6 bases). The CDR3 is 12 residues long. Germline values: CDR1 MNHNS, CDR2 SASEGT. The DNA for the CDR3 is TGTGCCAGCAGGGAACGGAGGGGGGACACCGCGTTT. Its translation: CASRERRGDTAF.

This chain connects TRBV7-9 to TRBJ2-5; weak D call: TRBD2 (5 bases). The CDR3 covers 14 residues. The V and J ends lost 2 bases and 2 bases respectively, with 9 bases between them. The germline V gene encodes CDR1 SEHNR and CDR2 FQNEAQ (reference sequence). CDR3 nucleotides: TGTGCCAGCAGCTTAATGAGGGATCAAGAGACCCAGTACTTC. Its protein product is CASSLMRDQETQYF.

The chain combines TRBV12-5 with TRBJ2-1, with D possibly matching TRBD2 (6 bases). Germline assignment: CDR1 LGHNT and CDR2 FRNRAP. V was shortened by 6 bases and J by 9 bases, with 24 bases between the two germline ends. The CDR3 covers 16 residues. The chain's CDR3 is CASGLILARPFVEQFF. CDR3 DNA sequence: TGTGCTAGTGGACTAATCCTAGCGAGACCCTTCGTTGAGCAGTTCTTC.

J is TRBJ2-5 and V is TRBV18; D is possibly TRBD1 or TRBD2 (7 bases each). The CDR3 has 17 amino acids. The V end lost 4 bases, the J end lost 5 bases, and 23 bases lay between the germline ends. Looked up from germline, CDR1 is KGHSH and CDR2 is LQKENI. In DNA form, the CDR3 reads TGTGCCAGCTCACAACAACTAGCGTCCTCAGGGGGGGAGACCCAGTACTTC. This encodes CASSQQLASSGGETQYF.

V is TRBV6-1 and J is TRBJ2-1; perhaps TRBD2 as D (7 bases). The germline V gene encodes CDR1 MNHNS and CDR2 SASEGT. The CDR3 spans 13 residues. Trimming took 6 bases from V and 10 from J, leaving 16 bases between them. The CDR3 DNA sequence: TGTGCCAGCAGACCGCGGGGGCTTGGAGAGCAGTTCTTC. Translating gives CASRPRGLGEQFF.

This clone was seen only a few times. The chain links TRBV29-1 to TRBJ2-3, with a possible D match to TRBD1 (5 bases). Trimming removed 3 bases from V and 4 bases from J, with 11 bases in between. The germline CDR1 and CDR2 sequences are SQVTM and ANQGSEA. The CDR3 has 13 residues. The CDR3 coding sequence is TGCAGCGTTGAGGCAGGGCGGTCAGATACGCAGTATTTT. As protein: CSVEAGRSDTQYF.

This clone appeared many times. The CDR3 DNA follows: TGCGCCAGCAGCTTGGACCCAGCGGGAGTTGAGACCCAGTACTTC. Translation: CASSLDPAGVETQYF. The V call is TRBV5-1, the J call TRBJ2-5; 8 bases match TRBD2. V was pared by 0 bases and J by 5 bases, with 6 bases of the junction left unmatched. Germline V gene sequence: CDR1 SGHRS, CDR2 YFSETQ. This CDR3 is built from 15 residues. Together with reference TRBV5-1 and TRBJ2-5, the CDR3 gives the full variable domain: KAGVTQTPRYLIKTRGQQVTLSCSPISGHRSVSWYQQTPGQGLQFLFEYFSETQRNKGNFPGRFSGRQFSNSRSEMNVSTLELGDSALYLCASSLDPAGVETQYFGPGTRLLVL.

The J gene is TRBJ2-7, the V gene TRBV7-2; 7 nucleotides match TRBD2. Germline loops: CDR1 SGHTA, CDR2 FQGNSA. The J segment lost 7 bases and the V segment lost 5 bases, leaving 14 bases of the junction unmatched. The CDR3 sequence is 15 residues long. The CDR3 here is CASSKHGLEGGEQYF. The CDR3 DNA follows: TGTGCCAGCAGCAAACATGGACTAGAGGGTGGGGAGCAGTACTTC.

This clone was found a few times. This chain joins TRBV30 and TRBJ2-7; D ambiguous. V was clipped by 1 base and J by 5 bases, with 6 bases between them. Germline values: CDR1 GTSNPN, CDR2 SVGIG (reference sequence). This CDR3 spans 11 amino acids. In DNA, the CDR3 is TGTGCCTGGAGTGACCCTGACGAGCAGTACTTC. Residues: CAWSDPDEQYF.

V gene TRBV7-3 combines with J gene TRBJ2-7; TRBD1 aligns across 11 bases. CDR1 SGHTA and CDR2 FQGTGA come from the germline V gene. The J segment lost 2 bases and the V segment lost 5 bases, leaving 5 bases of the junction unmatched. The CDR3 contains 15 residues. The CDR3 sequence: CASSGTGGSTYEQYF. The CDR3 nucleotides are TGTGCCAGCAGCGGGACAGGGGGATCTACCTACGAGCAGTACTTC.

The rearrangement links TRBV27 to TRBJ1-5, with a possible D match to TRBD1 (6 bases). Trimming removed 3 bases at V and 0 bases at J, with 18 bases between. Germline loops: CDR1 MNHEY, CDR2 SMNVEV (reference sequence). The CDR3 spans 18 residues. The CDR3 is CASSLRPPGVYSNQPQHF. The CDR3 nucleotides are TGTGCCAGCAGTTTGCGACCCCCAGGGGTATATAGCAATCAGCCCCAGCATTTT.

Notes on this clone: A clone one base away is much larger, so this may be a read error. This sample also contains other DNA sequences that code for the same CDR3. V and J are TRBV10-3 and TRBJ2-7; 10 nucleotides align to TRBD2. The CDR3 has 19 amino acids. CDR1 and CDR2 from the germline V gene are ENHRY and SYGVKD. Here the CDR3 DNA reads TGTGCCATCAGTGAGTCGATGGTAGCGGGAGGTCCCAACTCCTATGAGCAGTACTTC. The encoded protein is CAISESMVAGGPNSYEQYF.

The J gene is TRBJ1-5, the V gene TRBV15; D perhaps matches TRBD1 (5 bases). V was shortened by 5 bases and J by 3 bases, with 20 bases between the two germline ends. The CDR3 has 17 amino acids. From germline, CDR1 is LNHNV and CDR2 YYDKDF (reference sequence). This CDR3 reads CATSATTGQAFNQPQHF. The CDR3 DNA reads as TGTGCCACCAGCGCCACCACGGGGCAGGCATTCAATCAGCCCCAGCATTTT.

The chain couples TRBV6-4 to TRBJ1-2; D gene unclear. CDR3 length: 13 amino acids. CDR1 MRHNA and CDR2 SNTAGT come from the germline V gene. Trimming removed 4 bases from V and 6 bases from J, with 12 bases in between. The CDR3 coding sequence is TGTGCCAGCAGTGTATCCCCCTTTCATGGCTACACCTTC. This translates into CASSVSPFHGYTF.

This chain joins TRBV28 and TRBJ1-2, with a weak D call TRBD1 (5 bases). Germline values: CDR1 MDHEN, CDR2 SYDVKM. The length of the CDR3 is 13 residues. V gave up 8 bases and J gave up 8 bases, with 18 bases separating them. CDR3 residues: CASQDSTGQGYTF. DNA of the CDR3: TGTGCCAGCCAAGATTCCACAGGTCAGGGCTACACCTTC.

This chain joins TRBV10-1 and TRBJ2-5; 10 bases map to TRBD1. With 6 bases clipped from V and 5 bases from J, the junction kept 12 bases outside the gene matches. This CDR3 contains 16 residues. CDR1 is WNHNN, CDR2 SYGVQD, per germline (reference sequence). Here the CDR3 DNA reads TGCGCCAGCAGCGAGGGGACAGGGGAAGGCCAGGAGACCCAGTACTTC. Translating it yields CASSEGTGEGQETQYF.

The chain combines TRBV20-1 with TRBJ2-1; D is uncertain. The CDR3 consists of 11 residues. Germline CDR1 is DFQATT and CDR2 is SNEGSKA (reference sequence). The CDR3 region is CSTQKLDEQFF. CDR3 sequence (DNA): TGCAGCACCCAAAAATTGGATGAGCAGTTCTTC.

The CDR3 region is CAIGLGDRGLGNTIYF. The CDR3 region has the DNA TGTGCCATCGGCTTGGGGGACAGGGGGCTCGGAAACACCATATATTTT. This chain connects TRBV10-3 to TRBJ1-3; 12 bases are a match to TRBD1. Germline V gene lookup returns CDR1 ENHRY and CDR2 SYGVKD. V dropped 8 bases and J dropped 4; count of bases not matched to a gene: 9. There are 16 residues in the CDR3.

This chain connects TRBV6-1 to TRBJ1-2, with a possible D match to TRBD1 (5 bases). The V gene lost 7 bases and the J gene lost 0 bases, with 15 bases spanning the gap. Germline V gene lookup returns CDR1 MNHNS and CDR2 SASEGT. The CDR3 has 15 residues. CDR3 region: CASIMSGAPNYGYTF. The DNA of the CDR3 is TGTGCCAGCATAATGTCTGGGGCGCCTAACTATGGCTACACCTTC.